The source of this TCR beta chain is a study of blood T cell repertoires in COVID-19. From germline, CDR1 is KGHDR and CDR2 SFDVKD. Trimming removed 4 bases from V and 5 bases from J, with 10 bases in between. CDR3 length equals 13 residues. Original analysis: Amplification with reference gene primers provided the estimates of nucleated cell counts. Only in-frame clones appear in the TCRdb table, and some are missing; sequencing was by immunoSEQ multiplex PCR. V and J calls and clone size follow that table, whereas D and trimming were derived from the DNA. The table records a few hundred thousand clones, more than 80% of them present only once.

The origin of this receptor is a man aged 30 to 39 who had recovered from COVID-19. The sample taken for sequencing was PBMCs or T cells enriched from blood (not recorded which). The chain combines TRBV24-1 with TRBJ1-2, with a tentative D call TRBD1 (6 bases). DNA of the CDR3: TGTGCCACCAGTGACCCAGGGGAATATGGCTACACCTTC. Residues: CATSDPGEYGYTF.